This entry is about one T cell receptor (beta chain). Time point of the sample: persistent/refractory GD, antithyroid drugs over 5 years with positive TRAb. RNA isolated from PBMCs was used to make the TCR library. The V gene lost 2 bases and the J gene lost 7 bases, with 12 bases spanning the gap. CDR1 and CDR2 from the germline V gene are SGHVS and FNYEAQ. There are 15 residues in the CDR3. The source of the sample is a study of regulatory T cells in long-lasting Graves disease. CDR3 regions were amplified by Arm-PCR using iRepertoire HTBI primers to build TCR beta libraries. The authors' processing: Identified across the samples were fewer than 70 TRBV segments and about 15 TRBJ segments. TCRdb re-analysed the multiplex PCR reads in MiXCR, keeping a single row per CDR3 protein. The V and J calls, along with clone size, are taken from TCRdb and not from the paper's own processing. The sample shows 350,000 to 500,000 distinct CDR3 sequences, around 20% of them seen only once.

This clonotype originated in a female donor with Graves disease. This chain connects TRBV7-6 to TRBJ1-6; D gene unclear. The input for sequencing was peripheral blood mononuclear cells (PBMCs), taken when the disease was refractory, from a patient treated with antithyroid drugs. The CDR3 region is CASSLSTGLNSPLHF. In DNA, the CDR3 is TGTGCCAGCAGCTTATCCACCGGACTCAATTCACCCCTCCACTTT.